The 20 T cell receptor beta chains reported below all come from one sample, sequenced in a study of Graves' ophthalmopathy and Graves' hyperthyroidism (dated by TCRdb to the late 2010s). The listed sequencing device is Illumina HiSeq 2000. TCR beta CDR3 regions were amplified from RNA transcripts for repertoire sequencing. The first round of RT-PCR was done with HTBI primers and the Qiagen OneStep RT-PCR kit, and was followed by a second round of multiplex PCR, then size selection and purification. Clones were called with MiXCR by TCRdb after fastp trimmed the public reads at Q25, and only in-frame beta chains were retained. When rows share a CDR3 protein, they turn into one entry using the most common DNA and genes. The sample yields fewer than 350,000 distinct CDR3 sequences; about 17% were counted once. The ten largest clonotypes hold 9% to 15% of the sample. What was sequenced was peripheral blood. The origin of the receptors is an adult man with Graves' ophthalmopathy.

This clonotype occurred many times. V and J are TRBV30 and TRBJ1-1; D is possibly TRBD1 (5 bases). Between the trimmed V and J ends, which lost 2 bases and 2 bases, there was a span of 9 bases. The CDR3 consists of 13 residues. From germline, CDR1 is GTSNPN and CDR2 SVGIG (reference sequence). The CDR3 reads CAWSPGPNTEAFF. In DNA, the CDR3 is TGTGCCTGGAGTCCGGGACCAAACACTGAAGCTTTCTTT.

The sample holds many counts of this clonotype. The chain carries TRBV5-1 and TRBJ2-7; D ambiguous. This CDR3 has 12 residues. The ends were cut back, 3 bases at V and 6 bases at J, with 10 bases in the middle. The germline gives CDR1 SGHRS, CDR2 YFSETQ. The CDR3 region has the DNA TGCGCCAGCAGCTCCTCCCCTCTCGAGCAGTACTTC. Encoded protein: CASSSSPLEQYF.

The table lists this clonotype with many counts. The gene calls are TRBV25-1 and TRBJ2-7; D is uncertain. Germline V CDR1 and CDR2: MGHDK, SYGVNS. This CDR3 is built from 11 residues. With 3 bases removed from V and 3 bases from J, the gap between germline ends came to 3 bases. CDR3 sequence (DNA): TGTGCCAGCAGTGACTACTACGAGCAGTACTTC. Translated: CASSDYYEQYF.

This clonotype came up many times. The rearrangement uses TRBV27 and TRBJ1-2; weak D call: TRBD1 (5 bases). V lost 7 bases and J 1 base, leaving 19 bases between the germline ends. This CDR3 is built from 16 residues. Germline loops: CDR1 MNHEY, CDR2 SMNVEV (reference sequence). The CDR3 bases are TGTGCCAGCAACCCTTATGGGACCGAGCTTAACTATGGCTACACCTTC. This encodes CASNPYGTELNYGYTF.

V is TRBV27 and J is TRBJ2-7, with D perhaps matching TRBD1 (6 bases). Per germline, CDR1 MNHEY and CDR2 SMNVEV (reference sequence). The ends were cut back, 5 bases at V and 5 bases at J, with 16 bases in the middle. There are 14 residues in the CDR3. CDR3 residues: CASSNGGQVNEQYF. CDR3 nucleotide sequence: TGTGCCAGCAGTAATGGGGGACAAGTAAACGAGCAGTACTTC.

This clonotype was counted ten times or more. The CDR3 DNA follows: TGTGCCAGCAAATCGGTAGGGTATGGGTACGAGCAGTACTTC. Translating it yields CASKSVGYGYEQYF. V is TRBV28 and J is TRBJ2-7; D remains unclear. Germline CDR1 is MDHEN and CDR2 is SYDVKM. This CDR3 has 14 amino acids. V was clipped by 7 bases and J by 4 bases, with 17 bases between them.

This clonotype was recorded many times. The chain couples TRBV7-9 to TRBJ1-5, with D unresolved. Trimming removed 4 bases at V and 4 bases at J, with 8 bases between. Germline values: CDR1 SEHNR, CDR2 FQNEAQ (reference sequence). The CDR3 loop spans 13 amino acids. CDR3 amino acids: CASSWSGNQPQHF. CDR3 nucleotides: TGTGCCAGCAGCTGGTCGGGGAATCAGCCCCAGCATTTT.

This clonotype showed up just once. Relative to the germline gene, one junction end is altered; a read error may explain this. The chain has TRBV7-9 and TRBJ1-2; perhaps TRBD1 as D (6 bases). The CDR3 runs 15 residues. Germline V CDR1 and CDR2: SEHNR, FQNEAQ (reference sequence). The CDR3 spells CASSLAVRGRSGYIF. The CDR3 coding sequence is TGTGCCAGCAGCTTAGCGGTCAGGGGCCGGTCTGGCTACATCTTC.

This clonotype was counted ten times or more. The chain recombines TRBV5-1 with TRBJ1-2; 8 positions agree with TRBD1. Trimming cost V 0 bases and J 6 bases; bases outside gene matches: 4. The CDR3 extends over 14 amino acids. Germline values: CDR1 SGHRS, CDR2 YFSETQ. The DNA of the CDR3 is TGCGCCAGCAGCTTGGAGCCAGGGGGCGATGGCTACACCTTC. The encoded protein is CASSLEPGGDGYTF.

This clonotype occurred many times. The CDR3 bases are TGTGCCAGCAGCTTGGACAGGGGGCATCATGGCTACACCTTC. Residues: CASSLDRGHHGYTF. The chain combines TRBV5-8 with TRBJ1-2, with TRBD1 matching over 9 bases. Germline lookup yields CDR1 SGHTS and CDR2 YDEGEE. With 0 bases clipped from V and 6 bases from J, the junction kept 3 bases outside the gene matches. The CDR3 is 14 amino acids.

The table lists this clonotype with many counts. The chain couples TRBV19 to TRBJ1-5; no clear D gene. Germline CDR1 and CDR2: LNHDA and SQIVND (reference sequence). CDR3 length: 15 residues. V lost 3 bases to trimming and J lost 2 bases, with 11 bases between them. CDR3 loop: CASSMEVWRNQPQHF. In DNA, the CDR3 is TGTGCCAGTAGTATGGAGGTTTGGCGCAATCAGCCCCAGCATTTT.

The gene calls are TRBV6-1 and TRBJ1-2; 8 bases align to TRBD1. Germline CDR1 is MNHNS and CDR2 is SASEGT. The CDR3 runs 14 residues. Trimming cost V 7 bases and J 3 bases; bases outside gene matches: 7. The CDR3 protein is CASTGTGFYYGYTF. CDR3 nucleotides: TGTGCCAGCACCGGGACAGGATTTTACTATGGCTACACCTTC.

This clonotype appeared many times. This sequence joins TRBV6-2 or TRBV6-3 and TRBJ1-4; TRBD1 matches at 7 bases. Trimming took 0 bases from V and 0 from J; bases not matched to a gene: 4. CDR1 is MNHEY, CDR2 SVGEGT, per germline. This CDR3 contains 17 residues. The CDR3 is CASSYSRQGATNEKLFF. CDR3 sequence (DNA): TGTGCCAGCAGTTACTCGCGACAGGGAGCAACTAATGAAAAACTGTTTTTT.

This clonotype was recorded at least ten times. The V and J genes are TRBV18 and TRBJ1-1; D ambiguous. The V end was cut by 3 bases, the J end by 10 bases, with 12 bases between. The CDR3 is 12 amino acids. Germline CDR1 is KGHSH and CDR2 is LQKENI. Here the CDR3 reads CASSPSTGGAFF. Written as DNA, the CDR3 is TGTGCCAGCTCACCGAGCACGGGAGGAGCTTTCTTT.

In regard to this clonotype: At one end the junction does not follow the germline gene, possibly because of a read error. The chain has TRBV6-4 and TRBJ1-1, with 10 bases fitting TRBD1. The CDR3 is 14 amino acids. The germline CDR1 and CDR2 sequences are MRHNA and SNTAGT. The CDR3 region has the DNA TGTGCCAGCAGCGCGGGACAGGGGAGGACTGAAACTTTCTTT. Protein sequence: CASSAGQGRTETFF.

A note on this clonotype: A much larger clone sits a single nucleotide away, making a read error possible. This chain links TRBV5-5 with TRBJ1-1; maybe TRBD1 (5 bases). V was shortened by 3 bases and J by 1 base, with 16 bases between the two germline ends. The CDR3 is 16 residues long. Per germline, CDR1 SGHKS and CDR2 YYEKEE (reference sequence). CDR3 sequence reads: CASSYPSLTENTEAFF. The CDR3 nucleotides read TGTGCCAGCAGCTACCCCTCCCTGACAGAGAACACTGAAGCTTTCTTT.

This clonotype was found many times. V usage is TRBV3-1 and J usage is TRBJ2-7, with TRBD1 identical over 7 bases. This CDR3 is built from 15 residues. The V and J ends lost 2 bases and 3 bases, in that order; junction bases with no gene match: 7. The germline gives CDR1 LGHDT, CDR2 YNNKEL (reference sequence). CDR3 sequence: CASSQPGQSRYEQYF. CDR3 coding DNA: TGTGCCAGCAGCCAACCGGGACAGTCCCGCTACGAGCAGTACTTC.

A word on this clonotype: Germline and junction disagree at one end, which may indicate a read error. The chain employs TRBV28 and TRBJ1-1, with 7 bases aligning to TRBD1. The CDR3 spans 14 residues. Germline lookup yields CDR1 MDHEN and CDR2 SYDVKM. Here the CDR3 DNA reads TGTGCCAGCAGCACGTACAGGGGTTTTGTTGAAGCTCTCTTT. Its translation is CASSTYRGFVEALF.

The sample holds many counts of this clonotype. The J gene is TRBJ1-6, the V gene TRBV5-1; D may be TRBD1 (5 bases). V lost 0 bases and J 8 bases, leaving 15 bases between the germline ends. CDR1 and CDR2 from the germline V gene are SGHRS and YFSETQ. There are 16 residues in the CDR3. The CDR3 bases are TGCGCCAGCAGCTTGGAGTACAGGATGGGAGATTCACCCCTCCACTTT. Amino acid sequence: CASSLEYRMGDSPLHF.

This clonotype was seen at least ten times. This may be a read error, as it is one base from a much larger clone. The chain links TRBV6-1 to TRBJ1-1; TRBD1 might be the D (6 bases). The V end lost 4 bases, the J end lost 6 bases, and 18 bases lay between the germline ends. This CDR3 is 15 amino acids long. Germline V gene sequence: CDR1 MNHNS, CDR2 SASEGT. DNA for the CDR3: TGTGCCAGCAGTGGTCGTGGACGGGGGGCGTCTGAAGCTTTCTTT. Translated, it gives CASSGRGRGASEAFF.